This paragraph reports one T cell receptor beta chain. Measured with immunoSEQ multiplex PCR; TCRdb has only the in-frame clones, and not every one. The sample includes over a million clones, roughly 96% seen only once; the top ten take about 1%. The data stem from a study of shared clonotypes between healthy human individuals. The sample was naive CD4+ T cells sorted from blood. Documented subset: CD45RA+ positively selected. The TCR was taken from a man younger than 40 in good health.

DNA of the CDR3: TGTGCCAGCAGGCCCAGCGGACAAAATACGCAGTATTTT. Amino acid sequence: CASRPSGQNTQYF. V gene TRBV2 combines with J gene TRBJ2-3; the D gene could be TRBD1 or TRBD2 (5 bases each). The CDR3 sequence is 13 residues long. Germline assignment: CDR1 SNHLY and CDR2 FYNNEI. Trimming pared 6 bases from V and 7 bases from J, leaving 14 bases between.